The TCR beta chain under discussion was sequenced for a study of blood T cell repertoires in COVID-19 (TCRdb year 2020). Background on the whole study: Samples from collaborators originated in the United States, Italy and Spain and spanned both the acute and convalescent phases of COVID-19. The material from the prospective study consisted of cDNA or gDNA derived from T cells, B-cell-depleted T cells, or PBMCs. The dataset comprised deeply sampled blood TCRbeta repertoires from subjects exposed to, actively infected with, or recovered from COVID-19. The repertoires were released in a freely available public database intended as a resource for research on the immune response to SARS-CoV-2. Samples were obtained from the ongoing ImmuneRACE study (first 160 participants) and from 1,254 subjects provided by 6 global collaborators. Nearly every sample came with metadata listing a de-identified subject ID, COVID-19 status, age in years and sex. Where available, HLA class I and class II types were taken from metadata supplied by the sample provider and were not determined by assay-based typing.

Turning to this clone: The antigen this receptor binds is unknown. No qualities accompany the bases; no much larger clone lies one base away.

Participants in the prospective study were enrolled through a virtual design, were aged about 18 to 100 years, and lived in 20 to 30 United States geographic areas. To assign participants to cohorts, the prospective study relied on clinical history that participants themselves reported in a screening survey and a study questionnaire. Recovered participants in ImmuneRACE Cohort 3 were defined by two consecutive negative NP/OP PCR tests, clearance by a healthcare professional, or resolution of symptoms. Mobile phlebotomists in the prospective study collected whole blood, serum and a nasopharyngeal or oropharyngeal swab from every participant. Over a roughly 2-month period, participants in the prospective study had the option of providing additional blood draws and questionnaires. Before DNA extraction, prospective study blood samples were shipped either frozen or at room temperature. The immunoSEQ Assay, a bias-controlled multiplex PCR, was used to amplify TCRbeta CDR3 regions from genomic DNA. In the paper's pipeline: Within the assay, amplification of reference gene primers was used to estimate how many nucleated cells each sample contained. To quantify the absolute abundance of each unique TCRbeta CDR3 rearrangement, sequence reads were collapsed and filtered. For each sample, productive Simpson clonality was calculated by taking the square root of Simpson's diversity index across productive rearrangements. TCRdb carries this immuneACCESS record with in-frame sequences only. Its versions omit some clonotypes, under half of them owing to an unresolved V gene in the studies checked, with the rest unexplained. Clone size and the V and J calls come from that table; the DNA yielded D and trimming. The sample contains fewer than 500,000 clones, around 87% of them found a single time. The ten largest clones capture approximately 1.2% of the sample.

Here is what the overall study found, with its caveats: How much clinical and demographic metadata was included differed by source and by participant, and the metadata was provided uncurated.

This sequence was found in a man aged 30 to 39 who had recovered from COVID-19. Material for sequencing was PBMCs or T cells enriched from blood (not recorded which).

The DNA reads TGTGCCAGCATTGGGGCAGGGCAAAAACTGTTTTTT. This translates into CASIGAGQKLFF. Rearrangement joined TRBV3-1 (or the pseudogene TRBV3-2) to TRBJ1-4, with TRBD1 perhaps the D gene, on 5 matching bases. Spanning cysteine to phenylalanine, the CDR3 consists of 12 amino acids. Just the 36-base CDR3 DNA is kept, in frame starting at base 1. The junction carries 12 bases between V and J, which are trimmed by 7 bases and 9 bases respectively. From a lookup of the germline V gene (reference sequence), CDR1 and CDR2 are LGHDT and YNNKEL.